This TCR beta chain was retrieved from a study of T cell clonality in common variable immunodeficiency. This clone was observed many times. Antigen specificity is unknown. The read is 3 residues too short to cover the CDR3 end, so that end is filled in from the germline J gene. After removal of 5 bases from V and 4 bases from J, the junction contained 3 bases not matched to a gene. Germline V gives CDR1 ENHRY, CDR2 SYGVKD. The length of the CDR3 is 13 residues. Overall study results and limits: CVID subjects had higher TCRbeta clonality than healthy controls, most marked in about a third. Reportedly, TCR beta sequences from common variable immunodeficiency showed fewer deletions and N-nucleotide insertions. Authors noted CVID clonality's cause needs subpopulation repertoire sequencing.

Using immunoSEQ multiplex PCR, the repertoire was profiled, and TCRdb retains in-frame clones only, with some absent. The sample shows some 39,000 clones, none of them appearing just once. The sample comprised peripheral blood mononuclear cells. The sequence derives from a person aged 18 to 70 in good health. The gene calls are TRBV10-3 and TRBJ1-2; 8 bases are a match to TRBD1. CDR3 DNA (partial): TGTGCCATCAGTAATGGACAGGGCTATGGC. Its translation is CAISNGQGYG. The CDR3 in full is CAISNGQGYGYTF.